One T cell receptor beta chain is described in this entry. Its antigen is currently unknown. This record belongs to a study of T-cell memory formation after mild COVID-19. The wider study: Among the donors, TCR clusters were largely specific to each donor.

Via MiXCR, TCRdb re-called the 5' RACE reads, giving one row per CDR3 protein. The data show around 390,000 distinct CDR3 sequences, roughly 15% seen once. Regarding the study as a whole: A second wave expanding day 15 to 37 was CD4+-biased; contracting clones were balanced. Contracting CD4+ clones lay largely in CM and EM, with CD8+ ones residing in EMRA.

Germline CDR1 is SQVTM and CDR2 is ANQGSEA. The CDR3 is made up of 11 amino acids. With 7 bases removed from V and 5 bases from J, the gap between germline ends came to 9 bases. The rearrangement links TRBV29-1 to TRBJ2-1; no firm D call. The TCR sequence derives from a man younger than 30 who had mild COVID-19 (a few samples of this study predate the infection). Cell type and time point are not known. Material: PBMCs or a T cell subset sorted from them (not recorded which). CDR3 protein: CSGGRDNEQFF. CDR3 DNA: TGCAGCGGGGGTAGGGACAATGAGCAGTTCTTC.